This T cell receptor (beta chain) derives from a study of shared clonotypes between healthy human individuals. General study results and limits: The donor pool, a small one, limited the genetic and exposure-history diversity represented.

This clone came up once. No antigen is known for it. Naive CD8 cells were CD45RO-negative, positively selected for CCR7, excluding terminally differentiated effector memory CD45RA+ cells. The donors were all Caucasian adults (living in Nashville, Tennessee). Germline V gives CDR1 SGHDT, CDR2 YYEEEE. Trimming took off 0 bases at V and 0 bases at J, with 13 bases between the two ends. The CDR3 covers 16 residues. Source study methods: Filtering differed, since immunoSEQ gave only junction sequences and no quality scores. Measured with immunoSEQ multiplex PCR; TCRdb has only the in-frame clones, and not every one. That table gives V, J and clone size, and the DNA gave D and trimming. The profile shows about 2,200,000 clones, roughly 91% of them singletons.

This sequence was found in a man aged 18 to 30 in good health. Some clones in this sample may be carry-over from other donors' samples. The sequencing input was naive CD8+ T cells from PBMCs. The rearrangement joins TRBV5-6 to TRBJ2-7, with TRBD2 as a possible D gene (6 bases). The CDR3 coding sequence is TGTGCCAGCAGCTTGGACGTTTTAGCGGCCTCCTACGAGCAGTACTTC. The encoded protein is CASSLDVLAASYEQYF.